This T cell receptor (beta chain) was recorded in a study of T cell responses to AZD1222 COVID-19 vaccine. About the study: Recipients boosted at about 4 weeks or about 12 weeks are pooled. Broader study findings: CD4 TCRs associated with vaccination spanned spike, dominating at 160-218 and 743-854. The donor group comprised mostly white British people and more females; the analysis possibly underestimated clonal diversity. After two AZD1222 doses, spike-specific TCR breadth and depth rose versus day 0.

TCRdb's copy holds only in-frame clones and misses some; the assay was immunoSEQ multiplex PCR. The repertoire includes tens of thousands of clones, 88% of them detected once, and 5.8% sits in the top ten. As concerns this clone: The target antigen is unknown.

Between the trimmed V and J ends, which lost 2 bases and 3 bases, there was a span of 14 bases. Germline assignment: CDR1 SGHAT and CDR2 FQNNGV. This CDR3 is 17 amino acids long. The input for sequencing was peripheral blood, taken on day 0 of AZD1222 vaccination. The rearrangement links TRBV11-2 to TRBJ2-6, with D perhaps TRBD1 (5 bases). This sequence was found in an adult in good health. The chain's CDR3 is CASSLMTVGDGANVLTF. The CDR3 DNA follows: TGTGCCAGCAGCTTAATGACAGTTGGGGATGGGGCCAACGTCCTGACTTTC.